This T cell receptor (beta chain) was found in a study of control samples from healthy donors and cancer patients. The CDR3 contains 11 residues. Germline CDR1 MNHEY, CDR2 SVGAGI. The V end lost 7 bases, the J end lost 9 bases, and 10 bases lay between the germline ends. Generated by immunoSEQ multiplex PCR, the TCRdb table keeps only in-frame clones and is missing some. The data show about 90,000 clones, with approximately 93% seen just once and over 1.3% held by the top ten. The chain has TRBV6-5 and TRBJ2-1, with unresolved D. The TCR was taken from a woman aged 30 to 39 in good health. Specimen: blood. The CDR3 DNA follows: TGTGCCAGCAACTCCGGAAGTGAGCAGTTCTTC. This sequence encodes CASNSGSEQFF.